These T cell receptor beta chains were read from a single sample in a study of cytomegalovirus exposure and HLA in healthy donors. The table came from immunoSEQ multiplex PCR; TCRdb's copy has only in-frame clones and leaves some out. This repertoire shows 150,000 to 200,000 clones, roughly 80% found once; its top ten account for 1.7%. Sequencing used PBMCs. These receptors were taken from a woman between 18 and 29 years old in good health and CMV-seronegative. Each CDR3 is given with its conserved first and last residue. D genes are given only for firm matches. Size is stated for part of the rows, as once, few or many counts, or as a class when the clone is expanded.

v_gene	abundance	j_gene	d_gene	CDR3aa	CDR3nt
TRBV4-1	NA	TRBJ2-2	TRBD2	CASSQEETSGRAGELFF	TGCGCCAGCAGCCAAGAGGAAACTAGCGGGAGGGCCGGGGAGCTGTTTTTT
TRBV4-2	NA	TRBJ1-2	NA	CASSQDSRPAGMMNYGYTF	TGTGCCAGCAGCCAAGATTCCCGACCGGCAGGGATGATGAACTATGGCTACACCTTC
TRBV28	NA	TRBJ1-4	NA	CASQVGGGEEKLFF	TGTGCCAGCCAGGTCGGTGGGGGGGAGGAAAAACTGTTTTTT
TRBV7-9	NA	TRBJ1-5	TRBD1	CASSDPDRADNQPQHF	TGTGCCAGCAGCGACCCGGACAGGGCCGACAATCAGCCCCAGCATTTT
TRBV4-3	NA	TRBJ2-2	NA	CASSQTLRGQISGELFF	TGCGCCAGCAGCCAGACCCTAAGGGGACAAATCTCCGGGGAGCTGTTTTTT
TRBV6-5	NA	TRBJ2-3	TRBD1	CASSYSRGQDTQYF	TGTGCCAGCAGTTACTCCAGGGGGCAAGATACGCAGTATTTT
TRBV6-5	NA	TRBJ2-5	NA	CASSYEGGVGTQYF	TGTGCCAGCAGTTACGAGGGGGGGGTCGGGACCCAGTACTTC
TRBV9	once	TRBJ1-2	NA	CASSVPGTYGYTF	TGTGCCAGCAGCGTCCCGGGGACATATGGCTACACCTTC
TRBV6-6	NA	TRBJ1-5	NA	CASSFQDTNQPQHF	TGTGCCAGCAGTTTCCAGGACACTAATCAGCCCCAGCATTTT
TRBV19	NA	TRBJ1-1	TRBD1	CASTAEGQENTEAFF	TGTGCCAGTACCGCCGAGGGACAGGAGAACACTGAAGCTTTCTTT
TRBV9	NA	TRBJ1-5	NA	CASSSGGAQTQHF	TGTGCCAGCAGCTCCGGTGGCGCACAGACCCAGCATTTT
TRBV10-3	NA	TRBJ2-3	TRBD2	CAISDILTDSGTRTDTQYF	TGTGCCATCAGCGATATTCTTACCGATAGCGGGACACGCACAGATACGCAGTATTTT
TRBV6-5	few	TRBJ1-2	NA	CASSGSREAYGYTF	TGTGCCAGCAGTGGGTCGAGGGAAGCCTATGGCTACACCTTC
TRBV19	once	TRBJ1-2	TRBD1	CASSITLGQGANGYTF	TGTGCCAGTAGTATTACCCTGGGACAGGGGGCGAATGGCTACACCTTC
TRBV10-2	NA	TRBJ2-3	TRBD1	CASSEITGSGGTQYF	TGCGCCAGCAGTGAGATCACAGGGTCAGGGGGTACGCAGTATTTT
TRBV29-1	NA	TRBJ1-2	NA	CSVLGQSHYGYTF	TGCAGCGTATTAGGACAGAGCCACTATGGCTACACCTTC
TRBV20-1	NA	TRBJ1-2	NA	CSVRGNYGYTF	TGCAGTGTCCGAGGGAACTATGGCTACACCTTC
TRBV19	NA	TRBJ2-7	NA	CASSMVPDTSYEQYF	TGTGCCAGTAGTATGGTCCCAGATACCTCCTACGAGCAGTACTTC
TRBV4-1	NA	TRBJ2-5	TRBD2	CASSQGGLAGGLGETQYF	TGCGCCAGCAGCCAAGGCGGACTAGCGGGAGGTTTAGGAGAGACCCAGTACTTC
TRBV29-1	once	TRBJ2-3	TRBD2	CSVELAGGSPESTDTQYF	TGCAGCGTTGAACTAGCGGGAGGAAGTCCGGAAAGCACAGATACGCAGTATTTT
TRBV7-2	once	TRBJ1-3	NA	CASSSGRAGNTIYF	TGTGCCAGCAGCTCAGGGCGAGCGGGAAACACCATATATTTT